The clone carrying this T cell receptor beta chain was detected ten times or more. The entry originates in a study of low-dose radiotherapy and immunotherapy resistance in tumors. The wider study: In Cohort 2, 1 Gy per fraction was delivered every two weeks, for a total of 13 Gy over 26 weeks. Dosing of intravenous cyclophosphamide at 200 mg/m2 occurred every two weeks and took place one day prior to radiation and immunotherapy.

V was trimmed by 3 bases and J by 2 bases, leaving 17 bases between them. The CDR3 length is 15 residues. Germline assignment: CDR1 DFQATT and CDR2 SNEGSKA (reference sequence). The time point denotes: before trial treatment. Each donor was administered nivolumab, ipilimumab, aspirin, low-dose cyclophosphamide and low-dose radiotherapy. First-strand cDNA used TRAV- and TRBV-specific primers, covering alpha and beta chains. A roughly 19-cycle PCR with a constant-region primer and V-primer adapter amplified TCRs. Each CDR3 protein is one row after TCRdb ran MiXCR on the reads. The sample includes nearly 95,000 distinct CDR3 sequences, 9.4% of them seen just once.

This receptor was identified in a male donor with prostate cancer. Specimen: PBMCs, collected before treatment. The gene calls are TRBV20-1 and TRBJ2-7; D call uncertain. This CDR3 reads CSARLRSTITYEQYF. CDR3 DNA sequence: TGCAGTGCTAGGCTGCGGTCTACGATAACCTACGAGCAGTACTTC.